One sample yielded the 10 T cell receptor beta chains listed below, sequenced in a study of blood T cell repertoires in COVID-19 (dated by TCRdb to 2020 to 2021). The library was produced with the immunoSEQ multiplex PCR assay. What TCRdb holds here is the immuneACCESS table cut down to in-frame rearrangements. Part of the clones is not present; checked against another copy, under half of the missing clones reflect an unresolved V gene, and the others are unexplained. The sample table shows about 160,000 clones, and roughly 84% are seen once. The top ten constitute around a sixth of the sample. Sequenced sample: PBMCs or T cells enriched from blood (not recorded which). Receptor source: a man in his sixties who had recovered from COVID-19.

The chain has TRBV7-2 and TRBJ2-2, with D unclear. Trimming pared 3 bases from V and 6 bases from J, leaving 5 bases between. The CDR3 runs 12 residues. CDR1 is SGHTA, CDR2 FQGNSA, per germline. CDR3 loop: CASSFLAGELFF. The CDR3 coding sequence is TGTGCCAGCAGCTTTCTCGCCGGGGAGCTGTTTTTT.

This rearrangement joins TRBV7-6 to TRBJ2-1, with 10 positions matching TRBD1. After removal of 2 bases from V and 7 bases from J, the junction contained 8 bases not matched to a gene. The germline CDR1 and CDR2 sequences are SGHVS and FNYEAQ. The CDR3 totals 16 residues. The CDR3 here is CASSLKRQGASNEQFF. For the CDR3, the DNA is TGTGCCAGCAGCTTAAAGCGACAGGGGGCGAGTAATGAGCAGTTCTTC.

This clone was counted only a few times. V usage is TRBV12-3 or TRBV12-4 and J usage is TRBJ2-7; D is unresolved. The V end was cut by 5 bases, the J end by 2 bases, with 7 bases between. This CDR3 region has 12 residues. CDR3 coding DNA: TGTGCCAGCAGTGCAGGAACCTACGAGCAGTACTTC. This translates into CASSAGTYEQYF.

For the CDR3, the DNA is TGTGCCAGCAAGGGACAGGCAGAGACCCAGTACTTC. This codes for CASKGQAETQYF. The rearrangement links TRBV18 to TRBJ2-5; 8 bases match TRBD1. Looked up from germline, CDR1 is KGHSH and CDR2 is LQKENI. The CDR3 consists of 12 residues. V was pared by 8 bases and J by 4 bases, with 3 bases of the junction left unmatched.

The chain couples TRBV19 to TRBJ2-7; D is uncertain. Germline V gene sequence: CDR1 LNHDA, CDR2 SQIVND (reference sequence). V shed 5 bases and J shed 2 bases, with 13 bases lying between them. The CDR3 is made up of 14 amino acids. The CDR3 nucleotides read TGTGCCAGTAGTTCCTCGGCGGATACCTACGAGCAGTACTTC. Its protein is CASSSSADTYEQYF.

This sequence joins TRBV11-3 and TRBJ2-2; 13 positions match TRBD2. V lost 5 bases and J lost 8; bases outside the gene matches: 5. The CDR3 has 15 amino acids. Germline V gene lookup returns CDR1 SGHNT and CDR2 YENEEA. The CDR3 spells CASSPGTSGMGELFF. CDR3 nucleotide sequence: TGTGCCAGCAGCCCCGGGACTAGCGGGATGGGGGAGCTGTTTTTT.

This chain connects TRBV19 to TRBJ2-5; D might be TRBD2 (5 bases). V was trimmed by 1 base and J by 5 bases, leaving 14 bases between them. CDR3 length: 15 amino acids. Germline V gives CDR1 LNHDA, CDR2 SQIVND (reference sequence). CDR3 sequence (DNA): TGTGCCAGTAGTATAGCGGCTAGCCGCCAGGAGACCCAGTACTTC. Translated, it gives CASSIAASRQETQYF.

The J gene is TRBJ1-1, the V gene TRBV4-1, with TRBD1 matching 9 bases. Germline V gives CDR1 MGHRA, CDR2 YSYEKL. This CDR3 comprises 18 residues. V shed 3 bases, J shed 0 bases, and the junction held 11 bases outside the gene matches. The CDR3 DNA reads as TGCGCCAGCAGCCATACCAAACCGGGACAGGGCTTGAACACTGAAGCTTTCTTT. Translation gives CASSHTKPGQGLNTEAFF.

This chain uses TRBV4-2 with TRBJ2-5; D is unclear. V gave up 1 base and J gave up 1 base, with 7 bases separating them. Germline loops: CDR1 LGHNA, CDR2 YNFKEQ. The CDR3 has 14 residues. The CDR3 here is CASSQGESQETQYF. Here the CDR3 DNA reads TGTGCCAGCAGCCAAGGAGAATCCCAAGAGACCCAGTACTTC.

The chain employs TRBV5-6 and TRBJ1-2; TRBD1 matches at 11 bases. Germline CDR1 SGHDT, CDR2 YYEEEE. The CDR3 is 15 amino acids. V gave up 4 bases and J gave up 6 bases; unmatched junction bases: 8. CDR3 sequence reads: CASSPWTGGANGYTF. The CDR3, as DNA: TGTGCCAGCAGCCCTTGGACAGGGGGCGCGAATGGCTACACCTTC.